The sequence of this T cell receptor beta chain was determined in a study of cytomegalovirus exposure and HLA in healthy donors. Findings and limits, study-wide: Some TCR beta chains (roughly 150 of them) were listed as cytomegalovirus-associated.

A remark on this clone: The antigen remains unidentified.

The PCR had 60 Vbeta and 13 Jbeta primers. Generated by immunoSEQ multiplex PCR, the TCRdb table keeps only in-frame clones and is missing some. The repertoire holds about 120,000 clones, with approximately 80% as singletons. This CDR3 region has 12 residues. CDR1 is MDHEN, CDR2 SYDVKM, per germline. With 3 bases removed from V and 3 bases from J, the gap between germline ends came to 6 bases. This TCR was recovered from a middle-aged man in good health and CMV-seropositive. Source material: PBMCs. The V call is TRBV28, the J call TRBJ2-7; D is unresolved. The CDR3, as DNA: TGTGCCAGCAGTTTGCGGTTCTACGAGCAGTACTTC. Translation gives CASSLRFYEQYF. Full variable domain (rest looked up from reference TRBV28 and TRBJ2-7): DVKVTQSSRYLVKRTGEKVFLECVQDMDHENMFWYRQDPGLGLRLIYFSYDVKMKEKGDIPEGYSVSREKKERFSLILESASTNQTSMYLCASSLRFYEQYFGPGTRLTVT.